This T cell receptor (beta chain) derives from a study of cytomegalovirus exposure and HLA in healthy donors. Sequencing was performed with immunoSEQ multiplex PCR; in TCRdb, only in-frame clones are kept and a portion is missing. This sample has approximately 65,000 clones, with 85% to 95% found just once. The CDR3 runs 15 residues. Trimming removed 1 base from V and 0 bases from J, with 9 bases in between. CDR1 and CDR2 (germline): SEHNR, FQNEAQ (reference sequence). Study-wide results and caveats: The authors listed some 150 TCR beta chains as cytomegalovirus-associated. A few CMV-associated chains proved CMV antigen-specific in vitro.

As for this clone: The antigen is unknown.

The clonotype was recovered from a man younger than 35 in good health and CMV-seropositive. The V call is TRBV7-9, the J call TRBJ1-1; D unresolved. The sequenced sample consisted of PBMCs. The CDR3 spells CASSLGGGMNTEAFF. DNA for the CDR3: TGTGCCAGCAGCTTAGGTGGAGGGATGAACACTGAAGCTTTCTTT.